This TCR beta chain was sequenced for a study of cytomegalovirus exposure and HLA in healthy donors. Vbeta (60) and Jbeta (13) primers were used in the PCR. The assay was immunoSEQ multiplex PCR, and TCRdb's table has in-frame clones only and misses some. Of around 150,000 clones listed, about four fifths are singletons. With V trimmed by 2 bases and J by 5 bases, 5 bases remained unmatched. The CDR3 sequence is 15 residues long. CDR1 is SGHKS and CDR2 is YYEKEE in the germline V gene (reference sequence). This clonotype was obtained from a man under 40 in good health and CMV-seronegative. Input material: PBMCs. The chain carries TRBV5-5 and TRBJ2-5; 11 positions match TRBD1. CDR3 amino acids: CASSFSGDRGETQYF. In nucleotides, the CDR3 is TGTGCCAGCAGCTTCTCGGGGGACAGGGGGGAGACCCAGTACTTC.